Each of the 20 T cell receptor beta chains below was sequenced from the same sample in a study of T cells expressing NK-cell markers. TCRdb reprocessed the 5' RACE reads, keeping one entry per CDR3 protein, no DNA. Its listing shows about 180,000 distinct CDR3 sequences. The sample taken for sequencing was blood T cells: a sorted CD56 or NKG2C T cell subset, CD4+ or CD8+ T cells, or bulk PBMC T cells (not recorded which). Every receptor here comes from a woman between 18 and 69 years old in good health.

V and J are TRBV4-2 and TRBJ1-1. The CDR3 totals 13 residues. The V gene's germline CDR1 is LGHNA and CDR2 YNFKEQ. CDR3 region: CASSQEVVTEAFF.

V and J are TRBV27 and TRBJ2-6. Germline V gene lookup returns CDR1 MNHEY and CDR2 SMNVEV (reference sequence). There are 13 residues in the CDR3. CDR3 in amino acids: CASSLSGANVLTF.

The CDR3 spells CASSQEEVGETQYF. The chain joins TRBV4-2 to TRBJ2-5; TCRdb reports TRBD2, a call that lacks DNA to check it against. The V gene's germline CDR1 is LGHNA and CDR2 YNFKEQ. The CDR3 totals 14 residues.

The V gene is TRBV11-2, the J gene TRBJ2-4; TCRdb gives TRBD1 as the D gene, but with no DNA this cannot be confirmed. Germline V gives CDR1 SGHAT, CDR2 FQNNGV. This CDR3 is built from 15 residues. The CDR3: CASSQIRGAKNIQYF.

The chain recombines TRBV20-1 with TRBJ2-3; checking the TCRdb D call of TRBD1 is not possible without DNA. The CDR3 length is 15 residues. Germline CDR1 and CDR2: DFQATT and SNEGSKA (reference sequence). The CDR3 protein is CSARDKDRGRDTQYF.

The chain uses TRBV9 and TRBJ2-2; TCRdb proposes TRBD2, but this gene call is untestable without DNA. This CDR3 is built from 15 residues. Germline V gene sequence: CDR1 SGDLS, CDR2 YYNGEE. The CDR3 sequence: CASSVEAGVAGELFF.

The chain combines TRBV3-1 with TRBJ2-1. CDR3 length equals 14 residues. CDR1 is LGHDT and CDR2 is YNNKEL in the germline V gene (reference sequence). The CDR3 here is CASSQGSSINEQFF.

This chain links TRBV24-1 with TRBJ2-1; with no DNA, the TCRdb D assignment of TRBD2 cannot be verified. Germline V gene lookup returns CDR1 KGHDR and CDR2 SFDVKD. The CDR3 loop spans 18 amino acids. The CDR3 sequence: CATSDPGLAGMHYNEQFF.

This sequence joins TRBV20-1 and TRBJ1-1. Germline CDR1 is DFQATT and CDR2 is SNEGSKA (reference sequence). The CDR3 loop spans 11 amino acids. The CDR3 loop is CSASGLIEAFF.

The rearrangement uses TRBV29-1 and TRBJ2-3; checking the TCRdb D call of TRBD1 is not possible without DNA. The CDR3 has 13 amino acids. Germline assignment: CDR1 SQVTM and CDR2 ANQGSEA. The CDR3 protein is CSVAGASTDTQYF.

Here the CDR3 reads CASSQGLAGQETQYF. This chain connects TRBV7-9 to TRBJ2-5; TCRdb gives TRBD2 as the D gene, but with no DNA this cannot be confirmed. The V gene's germline CDR1 is SEHNR and CDR2 FQNEAQ (reference sequence). The length of the CDR3 is 15 residues.

This chain joins TRBV20-1 and TRBJ2-1; TCRdb names TRBD2, which stays unverified in the absence of DNA. Per germline, CDR1 DFQATT and CDR2 SNEGSKA (reference sequence). The CDR3 is made up of 15 amino acids. CDR3 in amino acids: CSPGLAGFINNEQFF.

The CDR3 sequence: CASSMGGPHTQYF. The chain recombines TRBV19 with TRBJ2-3; absent DNA, TCRdb's TRBD1 call cannot be checked. From germline, CDR1 is LNHDA and CDR2 SQIVND (reference sequence). The CDR3 is 13 amino acids. Supplemented by reference TRBV19 and TRBJ2-3, the full variable domain reads DGGITQSPKYLFRKEGQNVTLSCEQNLNHDAMYWYRQDPGQGLRLIYYSQIVNDFQKGDIAEGYSVSREKKESFPLTVTSAQKNPTAFYLCASSMGGPHTQYFGPGTRLTVL.

V gene TRBV5-1 combines with J gene TRBJ2-1; no DNA is available, so the TRBD1 call from TCRdb remains unchecked. Per the germline V gene, CDR1 is SGHRS and CDR2 is YFSETQ. This CDR3 has 14 residues. The CDR3 sequence is CASSLGTKYNEQFF.

The rearrangement joins TRBV15 to TRBJ1-4; as DNA is missing, the TRBD1 call by TCRdb cannot be tested. Germline CDR1 and CDR2: LNHNV and YYDKDF (reference sequence). The CDR3 extends over 14 amino acids. CDR3 in amino acids: CATSRDQGRGKLFF. Combining the CDR3 with reference TRBV15 and TRBJ1-4 gives the whole variable domain DAMVIQNPRYQVTQFGKPVTLSCSQTLNHNVMYWYQQKSSQAPKLLFHYYDKDFNNEADTPDNFQSRRPNTSFCFLDIRSPGLGDTAMYLCATSRDQGRGKLFFGSGTQLSVL.

J is TRBJ2-7 and V is TRBV11-2. From germline, CDR1 is SGHAT and CDR2 FQNNGV. The CDR3 is 14 residues long. CDR3 in amino acids: CASSLYGKAYEQYF.

V and J are TRBV7-2 and TRBJ2-7. Germline lookup yields CDR1 SGHTA and CDR2 FQGNSA. The length of the CDR3 is 12 residues. CDR3 sequence: CASSLGPREQYF.

The gene calls are TRBV2 and TRBJ1-4; TCRdb outputs TRBD1, but without DNA this stays unchecked. The CDR3 sequence is 14 residues long. Germline V gene lookup returns CDR1 SNHLY and CDR2 FYNNEI. The CDR3 reads CASKLEQGNEKLFF.

CDR3 in amino acids: CSAKDSPYEQYF. This chain joins TRBV20-1 and TRBJ2-7. The CDR3 is made up of 12 amino acids. The germline gives CDR1 DFQATT, CDR2 SNEGSKA (reference sequence).

CDR3 region: CASSPSGSGANVLTF. This chain joins TRBV7-6 and TRBJ2-6. This CDR3 contains 15 residues. Per germline, CDR1 SGHVS and CDR2 FNYEAQ.